Detailed here is one T cell receptor (beta chain). CDR3 length: 16 residues. CDR1 and CDR2 (germline): SGHRS, YFSETQ. V lost 0 bases to trimming and J lost 6 bases, with 15 bases between them. The sample is drawn from a study of early T cells in non-severe SARS-CoV-2 infection. Overall study context: With bulk RNA from unsorted whole blood as input, sequencing yielded unpaired chains.

Individual cDNA molecules each received unique molecular identifiers attached to them. TCRdb reanalysed the 5' RACE reads using MiXCR and keeps one entry per CDR3 protein. The sample includes under 85,000 distinct CDR3 sequences, 10% to 15% seen only once; the top ten take 15%. The chain recombines TRBV5-1 with TRBJ2-2; no reliable D call. The TCR originated in an adult who was a healthcare worker with PCR-confirmed SARS-CoV-2 infection or an uninfected control (not recorded which). The donor label of this sample is uncertain. Sequences were derived from whole blood, sampled at baseline. The CDR3 DNA sequence: TGCGCCAGCAGCTTGGCCCAATCGGGTAACCCCGGGGAGCTGTTTTTT. Amino acid sequence: CASSLAQSGNPGELFF.